The 17 T cell receptor beta chains presented below share a single source sample, sequenced in a study of glioma-infiltrating T cells after dendritic cell vaccination. Time point given: after dendritic cell vaccination, including at tumor progression/relapse. Assay used: immunoSEQ multiplex PCR; TCRdb lists only in-frame clones, some missing. Here the sample spans approximately 110,000 clones, almost 90% being singletons. The specimen comprised blood, sampled after dendritic cell vaccination. These TCRs come from a human donor with glioblastoma.

The chain employs TRBV5-6 and TRBJ2-7; 9 nucleotides match TRBD1. The germline CDR1 and CDR2 sequences are SGHDT and YYEEEE. This CDR3 spans 15 amino acids. Trimming cost V 4 bases and J 1 base; bases outside gene matches: 6. This CDR3 reads CASSIYRGLSYEQYF. CDR3 bases: TGTGCCAGCAGCATCTACAGGGGGCTGTCCTACGAGCAGTACTTC.

The rearrangement links TRBV18 to TRBJ2-1, with 10 bases lining up with TRBD1. The trim removed 0 bases at V and 15 bases at J, leaving 2 bases unmatched. CDR1 is KGHSH, CDR2 LQKENI, per germline. The CDR3 consists of 12 residues. The chain's CDR3 is CASSPPGQGRFF. CDR3 bases: TGTGCCAGCTCACCACCGGGACAGGGGAGGTTCTTC.

CDR3 protein: CAISESGDGYTF. DNA of the CDR3: TGTGCCATCAGTGAATCAGGGGATGGCTACACCTTC. This chain uses TRBV10-3 with TRBJ1-2, with D perhaps TRBD1 (6 bases). Germline assignment: CDR1 ENHRY and CDR2 SYGVKD. There are 12 residues in the CDR3. Trimming took 3 bases from V and 6 from J, leaving 8 bases between them.

The J gene is TRBJ1-1, the V gene TRBV14; no firm D call. In germline, CDR1 is SGHDN, CDR2 FVKESK. This CDR3 contains 14 residues. V lost 4 bases, J lost 5 bases, and 14 bases lay in between. The CDR3: CASSRETAATEAFF. CDR3 nucleotides: TGTGCCAGCAGCCGAGAAACGGCGGCTACTGAAGCTTTCTTT.

The chain combines TRBV5-1 with TRBJ1-2; weak D call: TRBD1 (6 bases). The CDR3 runs 16 residues. V lost 4 bases, J lost 7 bases, and 23 bases lay in between. CDR1 is SGHRS and CDR2 is YFSETQ in the germline V gene. The CDR3 region has the DNA TGCGCCAGCAGCACAAACCGGGACATTGGCAGGACTGGCTACACCTTC. Translation: CASSTNRDIGRTGYTF. Full variable domain (missing parts from reference TRBV5-1 and TRBJ1-2): KAGVTQTPRYLIKTRGQQVTLSCSPISGHRSVSWYQQTPGQGLQFLFEYFSETQRNKGNFPGRFSGRQFSNSRSEMNVSTLELGDSALYLCASSTNRDIGRTGYTFGSGTRLTVV.

This clone showed up just once. V and J are TRBV5-1 and TRBJ1-2, with unresolved D. Germline assignment: CDR1 SGHRS and CDR2 YFSETQ. The V end lost 1 base, the J end lost 4 bases, and 8 bases lay between the germline ends. This CDR3 is built from 13 residues. This CDR3 reads CASSLTATYGYTF. CDR3 coding DNA: TGCGCCAGCAGCTTGACAGCAACCTATGGCTACACCTTC.

As concerns this clone: The junction departs from germline at one end; a sequencing error may be responsible. This chain uses TRBV5-6 with TRBJ2-7, with 14 bases aligning to TRBD2. Germline V gene lookup returns CDR1 SGHDT and CDR2 YYEEEE. This CDR3 has 15 amino acids. The CDR3 spells CASSYGLAGGYVQYF. In nucleotides, the CDR3 is TGTGCCAGCAGCTATGGACTAGCGGGAGGCTACGTGCAGTACTTC.

The genes are TRBV27 and TRBJ2-7; no firm D call. From germline, CDR1 is MNHEY and CDR2 SMNVEV (reference sequence). V shed 6 bases and J shed 4 bases, with 13 bases lying between them. CDR3 length equals 13 residues. The DNA of the CDR3 is TGTGCCAGCAGCTATAGTGCCTCGTACGAGCAGTACTTC. Encoded protein: CASSYSASYEQYF.

The V and J genes are TRBV5-6 and TRBJ1-5, with 10 bases fitting TRBD1. The germline V gene encodes CDR1 SGHDT and CDR2 YYEEEE. The CDR3 contains 14 residues. The junction had 2 bases not matched to a gene; V was cut back by 3 bases and J by 5 bases. CDR3 sequence: CASSSTGGDQPQHF. In nucleotides, the CDR3 is TGTGCCAGCAGCTCGACAGGGGGCGATCAGCCCCAGCATTTT.

The chain has TRBV5-6 and TRBJ1-4; 10 positions agree with TRBD1. The junction had 3 bases not matched to a gene; V was cut back by 4 bases and J by 6 bases. The CDR3 length is 14 residues. Germline CDR1 is SGHDT and CDR2 is YYEEEE. The CDR3 DNA reads TGTGCCAGCAGCGACGGGACAGGGGATGAAAAACTGTTTTTT. Translating it yields CASSDGTGDEKLFF.

The chain has TRBV4-1 and TRBJ1-2; 8 bases are a match to TRBD1. The germline V gene encodes CDR1 MGHRA and CDR2 YSYEKL. The junction had 12 bases not matched to a gene; V was cut back by 4 bases and J by 8 bases. This CDR3 is built from 15 residues. CDR3 DNA sequence: TGCGCCAGCAGCCGTCCCGGGACAGGATTCTTAGGCTACACCTTC. This sequence encodes CASSRPGTGFLGYTF.

This rearrangement joins TRBV5-1 to TRBJ2-2, with 7 bases fitting TRBD1. Trimming took 7 bases from V and 4 from J; bases not matched to a gene: 7. This CDR3 has 14 amino acids. The germline V gene has CDR1 SGHRS and CDR2 YFSETQ. In DNA form, the CDR3 reads TGCGCCAGCGGCACGGGACAGTTCACCGGGGAGCTGTTTTTT. Translated: CASGTGQFTGELFF.

CDR3 in DNA: TGCAGCGTTGAAGAACGGGGGGCGGGGGAGCAGTACTTC. Amino acids: CSVEERGAGEQYF. The V call is TRBV29-1, the J call TRBJ2-7, with D perhaps TRBD2 (7 bases). Trimming left V 0 bases short and J 7 bases short, with 13 bases between. CDR1 SQVTM and CDR2 ANQGSEA come from the germline V gene. The CDR3 runs to 13 residues.

This CDR3 is CAWSVSELLFYGYTF. In nucleotides, the CDR3 is TGTGCCTGGAGTGTGTCCGAACTGCTTTTCTATGGCTACACCTTC. This chain connects TRBV30 to TRBJ1-2; D is ambiguous. Trimming removed 0 bases at V and 4 bases at J, with 15 bases between. The CDR3 spans 15 residues. CDR1 is GTSNPN and CDR2 is SVGIG in the germline V gene (reference sequence).

The V gene is TRBV18, the J gene TRBJ2-5; TRBD1 might be the D (6 bases). The J call is uncertain, as TRBJ2-7 better fits the DNA end. Germline V gene sequence: CDR1 KGHSH, CDR2 LQKENI. The CDR3 loop spans 13 amino acids. The DNA of the CDR3 is TGTGCCAGCTCACTACAGGGTACGGGCGAGCAGTACTTC. As protein: CASSLQGTGEQYF.

This clone was detected once. The rearrangement links TRBV2 to TRBJ2-5, with a tentative D call TRBD1 (5 bases). CDR3 length: 12 amino acids. Germline CDR1 reads SNHLY; CDR2 reads FYNNEI. Trimming stripped 4 bases from V and 7 bases from J, with 10 bases between. The CDR3 protein is CASSGGDGTQYF. The CDR3 nucleotides read TGTGCCAGCAGTGGGGGCGATGGGACCCAGTACTTC.

The rearrangement joins TRBV9 to TRBJ2-2, with no clear D. V was cut by 2 bases and J by 7 bases, with 9 bases left in between. Germline loops: CDR1 SGDLS, CDR2 YYNGEE. CDR3 size: 13 residues. CDR3 nucleotide sequence: TGTGCCAGCAGCGTCCTACCTGGCGGGGAGCTGTTTTTT. This codes for CASSVLPGGELFF.